These T cell receptor beta chains were read from a single sample in a study of blood T cell repertoires in COVID-19. The table came from immunoSEQ multiplex PCR; TCRdb's copy has only in-frame clones and leaves some out. The top ten hold more than 1.2% of the sample, which has under 300,000 clones, roughly 84% seen once. Sequencing input: peripheral blood. The source is a woman aged 35 to 49 who had recovered from COVID-19. Both conserved end residues are part of each CDR3. Each record gives: J gene, clone size, V gene, D gene, CDR3 protein, CDR3 DNA. A D gene is named only where the DNA matches it firmly. Only part of the rows carry a size: once, few, many, or a class if the clone is expanded.

J gene: TRBJ2-3
clone size: NA
V gene: TRBV10-3
D gene: TRBD2
CDR3 protein: CAISDRGGSTDTQYF
CDR3 DNA: TGTGCCATCAGTGACCGCGGGGGTAGCACAGATACGCAGTATTTT

J gene: TRBJ2-2
clone size: NA
V gene: TRBV28
D gene: TRBD1
CDR3 protein: CASRGGQGTGELFF
CDR3 DNA: TGTGCCAGCAGGGGAGGACAGGGCACCGGGGAGCTGTTTTTT

J gene: TRBJ2-1
clone size: NA
V gene: TRBV24-1
D gene: NA
CDR3 protein: CATSERDNEQFF
CDR3 DNA: TGTGCCACAAGTGAGCGGGACAATGAGCAGTTCTTC

J gene: TRBJ1-1
clone size: NA
V gene: TRBV10-3
D gene: NA
CDR3 protein: CAISGFSTEAFF
CDR3 DNA: TGTGCCATCAGTGGGTTCAGCACTGAAGCTTTCTTT

J gene: TRBJ2-3
clone size: NA
V gene: TRBV7-8
D gene: TRBD2
CDR3 protein: CASRQTSGGPSDTQYF
CDR3 DNA: TGTGCCAGCAGACAGACTAGCGGGGGACCTTCAGATACGCAGTATTTT

J gene: TRBJ2-3
clone size: few
V gene: TRBV6-2/TRBV6-3
D gene: TRBD1
CDR3 protein: CASSTEIGQETDTQYF
CDR3 DNA: TGTGCCAGCAGTACAGAAATTGGACAGGAGACAGATACGCAGTATTTT

J gene: TRBJ2-2
clone size: NA
V gene: TRBV28
D gene: TRBD2
CDR3 protein: CASSSSSGGQSGELFF
CDR3 DNA: TGTGCCAGCAGTTCCTCAAGCGGGGGCCAATCCGGGGAGCTGTTTTTT

J gene: TRBJ1-2
clone size: NA
V gene: TRBV6-1
D gene: NA
CDR3 protein: CASSDGGGIGYGYTF
CDR3 DNA: TGTGCCAGCAGTGACGGGGGAGGGATTGGCTATGGCTACACCTTC

J gene: TRBJ2-3
clone size: NA
V gene: TRBV14
D gene: TRBD1
CDR3 protein: CASSRGQEIPALGTDTQYF
CDR3 DNA: TGTGCCAGCAGCCGAGGACAGGAAATCCCCGCTTTAGGGACAGATACGCAGTATTTT

J gene: TRBJ2-1
clone size: once
V gene: TRBV19
D gene: TRBD2
CDR3 protein: CASTYRSWGGGSSYNEQFF
CDR3 DNA: TGTGCCAGTACCTATAGATCTTGGGGCGGGGGGAGCTCCTACAATGAGCAGTTCTTC

J gene: TRBJ2-3
clone size: NA
V gene: TRBV2
D gene: NA
CDR3 protein: CASSESNTQYF
CDR3 DNA: TGTGCCAGCAGTGAATCAAATACGCAGTATTTT

J gene: TRBJ1-2
clone size: once
V gene: TRBV2
D gene: NA
CDR3 protein: CASKVTGENYGYTF
CDR3 DNA: TGTGCCAGCAAGGTGACGGGGGAAAACTATGGCTACACCTTC

J gene: TRBJ2-1
clone size: NA
V gene: TRBV11-3
D gene: TRBD2
CDR3 protein: CASSLDLSGVAYNEQFF
CDR3 DNA: TGTGCCAGCAGCTTAGATTTGAGCGGGGTGGCCTACAATGAGCAGTTCTTC

J gene: TRBJ1-5
clone size: NA
V gene: TRBV7-8
D gene: TRBD1
CDR3 protein: CASSDRQGINQPQHF
CDR3 DNA: TGTGCCAGCAGCGACCGACAGGGAATCAATCAGCCCCAGCATTTT

J gene: TRBJ2-2
clone size: NA
V gene: TRBV19
D gene: TRBD2
CDR3 protein: CASSSGGDTGELFF
CDR3 DNA: TGTGCCAGTAGTAGCGGGGGGGACACCGGGGAGCTGTTTTTT

J gene: TRBJ2-6
clone size: NA
V gene: TRBV5-4
D gene: TRBD1
CDR3 protein: CASSHGQGRSGANVLTF
CDR3 DNA: TGTGCCAGCAGTCATGGACAGGGCCGATCTGGGGCCAACGTCCTGACTTTC

J gene: TRBJ1-6
clone size: NA
V gene: TRBV30
D gene: NA
CDR3 protein: CAWSVQAHSPLHF
CDR3 DNA: TGTGCCTGGAGTGTACAGGCCCATTCACCCCTCCACTTT

J gene: TRBJ2-3
clone size: NA
V gene: TRBV4-2
D gene: NA
CDR3 protein: CASSQEWRGPTDTQYF
CDR3 DNA: TGTGCCAGCAGCCAAGAGTGGCGGGGGCCCACAGATACGCAGTATTTT

J gene: TRBJ2-7
clone size: NA
V gene: TRBV3-1/TRBV3-2
D gene: TRBD1
CDR3 protein: CASSGVGPGTGIITYEQYF
CDR3 DNA: TGTGCCAGCAGCGGGGTGGGTCCCGGGACAGGGATCATTACCTACGAGCAGTACTTC

J gene: TRBJ2-2
clone size: once
V gene: TRBV19
D gene: NA
CDR3 protein: CASSIPPFSGGAGYTGELFF
CDR3 DNA: TGTGCCAGTAGTATACCTCCTTTTTCTGGAGGGGCGGGATACACCGGGGAGCTGTTTTTT

J gene: TRBJ1-6
clone size: few
V gene: TRBV6-4
D gene: NA
CDR3 protein: CASSDDIRNGSPLHF
CDR3 DNA: TGTGCCAGCAGTGACGACATCCGAAACGGTTCACCCCTCCACTTT

J gene: TRBJ2-5
clone size: NA
V gene: TRBV2
D gene: NA
CDR3 protein: CASSEWVGGGEETQYF
CDR3 DNA: TGTGCCAGCAGTGAATGGGTAGGAGGAGGTGAAGAGACCCAGTACTTC

J gene: TRBJ2-1
clone size: NA
V gene: TRBV19
D gene: NA
CDR3 protein: CASSIARELYNEQFF
CDR3 DNA: TGTGCCAGTAGTATAGCCCGGGAACTATACAATGAGCAGTTCTTC

J gene: TRBJ2-1
clone size: few
V gene: TRBV11-3
D gene: TRBD2
CDR3 protein: CASSALAGFNNEQFF
CDR3 DNA: TGTGCCAGCAGCGCCTTAGCGGGGTTTAACAATGAGCAGTTCTTC

J gene: TRBJ2-7
clone size: NA
V gene: TRBV15
D gene: NA
CDR3 protein: CATSGHRGGRYEQYF
CDR3 DNA: TGTGCCACCAGCGGACATAGGGGGGGGCGCTACGAGCAGTACTTC

J gene: TRBJ2-6
clone size: NA
V gene: TRBV6-2/TRBV6-3
D gene: NA
CDR3 protein: CASSSDSSGANVLTF
CDR3 DNA: TGTGCCAGCAGTTCGGACAGCTCTGGGGCCAACGTCCTGACTTTC

J gene: TRBJ2-7
clone size: NA
V gene: TRBV5-1
D gene: TRBD1
CDR3 protein: CASSLAGQGNNEQYF
CDR3 DNA: TGCGCCAGCAGCTTGGCTGGACAGGGTAATAACGAGCAGTACTTC

J gene: TRBJ2-5
clone size: NA
V gene: TRBV7-2
D gene: TRBD2
CDR3 protein: CASSFNSGEETQYF
CDR3 DNA: TGTGCCAGCAGCTTTAATAGCGGGGAAGAGACCCAGTACTTC

J gene: TRBJ1-6
clone size: NA
V gene: TRBV21-1
D gene: NA
CDR3 protein: CASTSPEGQGVSPLHF
CDR3 DNA: TGTGCCAGCACTTCCCCAGAGGGACAGGGGGTATCACCCCTCCACTTT

J gene: TRBJ1-1
clone size: NA
V gene: TRBV2
D gene: NA
CDR3 protein: CATGLSNTEAFF
CDR3 DNA: TGTGCCACCGGACTTTCGAACACTGAAGCTTTCTTT

J gene: TRBJ1-1
clone size: NA
V gene: TRBV9
D gene: NA
CDR3 protein: CASSVVGQGGTEAFF
CDR3 DNA: TGTGCCAGCAGCGTAGTCGGTCAGGGCGGCACTGAAGCTTTCTTT

J gene: TRBJ1-1
clone size: NA
V gene: TRBV7-9
D gene: NA
CDR3 protein: CASSLGANTEAFF
CDR3 DNA: TGTGCCAGCAGCTTAGGGGCGAACACTGAAGCTTTCTTT

J gene: TRBJ2-3
clone size: NA
V gene: TRBV7-2
D gene: NA
CDR3 protein: CASSAPDRFRDTQYF
CDR3 DNA: TGTGCCAGCAGCGCACCCGATCGGTTTCGCGATACGCAGTATTTT

J gene: TRBJ2-7
clone size: NA
V gene: TRBV23-1
D gene: NA
CDR3 protein: CASSQGREPSSEQYF
CDR3 DNA: TGCGCCAGCTCCCAGGGCAGAGAGCCATCGTCCGAGCAGTACTTC

J gene: TRBJ2-1
clone size: few
V gene: TRBV7-2
D gene: NA
CDR3 protein: CASSSGQHNEQFF
CDR3 DNA: TGTGCCAGCAGTTCTGGACAGCACAATGAGCAGTTCTTC

J gene: TRBJ2-2
clone size: few
V gene: TRBV19
D gene: NA
CDR3 protein: CASTALTGWDTGELFF
CDR3 DNA: TGTGCCAGTACCGCCCTAACAGGTTGGGACACCGGGGAGCTGTTTTTT

J gene: TRBJ2-2
clone size: NA
V gene: TRBV11-2
D gene: TRBD2
CDR3 protein: CASSLDLAGGPGTGELFF
CDR3 DNA: TGTGCCAGCAGCTTAGATCTAGCGGGGGGGCCGGGCACCGGGGAGCTGTTTTTT

J gene: TRBJ1-1
clone size: NA
V gene: TRBV7-9
D gene: TRBD1
CDR3 protein: CASSRGQGTEAFF
CDR3 DNA: TGTGCCAGCAGCCGAGGACAGGGCACTGAAGCTTTCTTT

J gene: TRBJ1-1
clone size: NA
V gene: TRBV18
D gene: TRBD1
CDR3 protein: CASSPRDSTVNTEAFF
CDR3 DNA: TGTGCCAGCTCACCCCGGGACAGTACCGTGAACACTGAAGCTTTCTTT

J gene: TRBJ2-5
clone size: NA
V gene: TRBV11-3
D gene: NA
CDR3 protein: CASSQTAGAWSHTQYF
CDR3 DNA: TGTGCCAGCAGCCAGACAGCCGGAGCCTGGTCCCACACCCAGTACTTC

J gene: TRBJ2-1
clone size: NA
V gene: TRBV6-2/TRBV6-3
D gene: TRBD2
CDR3 protein: CASSYYLAGDTYNEQFF
CDR3 DNA: TGTGCCAGCAGTTATTACTTAGCGGGGGATACCTACAATGAGCAGTTCTTC

J gene: TRBJ1-4
clone size: once
V gene: TRBV5-1
D gene: NA
CDR3 protein: CASSLGGPESTIF
CDR3 DNA: TGCGCCAGCAGCTTGGGAGGGCCAGAGTCTACAATTTTT

J gene: TRBJ1-1
clone size: NA
V gene: TRBV6-5
D gene: TRBD1
CDR3 protein: CASSYWTGTEAFF
CDR3 DNA: TGTGCCAGCAGTTACTGGACAGGGACTGAAGCTTTCTTT

J gene: TRBJ1-2
clone size: NA
V gene: TRBV28
D gene: NA
CDR3 protein: CASSLTGPNYGYTF
CDR3 DNA: TGTGCCAGCAGTTTGACAGGACCTAACTATGGCTACACCTTC

J gene: TRBJ1-2
clone size: NA
V gene: TRBV29-1
D gene: TRBD1
CDR3 protein: CSVQTGDYGYTF
CDR3 DNA: TGCAGCGTGCAGACAGGGGACTATGGCTACACCTTC

J gene: TRBJ2-3
clone size: NA
V gene: TRBV11-2
D gene: TRBD2
CDR3 protein: CASSVSGALTDTQYF
CDR3 DNA: TGTGCCAGCAGCGTTAGCGGGGCACTCACAGATACGCAGTATTTT

J gene: TRBJ1-2
clone size: NA
V gene: TRBV5-1
D gene: TRBD1
CDR3 protein: CASSSPGQAAYGYTF
CDR3 DNA: TGCGCCAGCAGCTCACCGGGACAGGCCGCCTATGGCTACACCTTC

J gene: TRBJ1-5
clone size: NA
V gene: TRBV12-3/TRBV12-4
D gene: NA
CDR3 protein: CASSLLFGPQHF
CDR3 DNA: TGTGCCAGCAGTTTACTCTTCGGGCCCCAGCATTTT

J gene: TRBJ1-2
clone size: NA
V gene: TRBV7-9
D gene: NA
CDR3 protein: CASTPLDRPNYGYTF
CDR3 DNA: TGTGCCAGCACCCCTTTAGACAGGCCAAACTATGGCTACACCTTC

J gene: TRBJ2-7
clone size: NA
V gene: TRBV5-6
D gene: TRBD1
CDR3 protein: CASSRTGHTYEQYF
CDR3 DNA: TGTGCCAGCAGCCGGACAGGGCATACCTACGAGCAGTACTTC

J gene: TRBJ2-7
clone size: NA
V gene: TRBV28
D gene: TRBD1
CDR3 protein: CASRGTGGYEQYF
CDR3 DNA: TGTGCCAGCAGGGGGACAGGGGGCTACGAGCAGTACTTC

J gene: TRBJ1-1
clone size: NA
V gene: TRBV28
D gene: TRBD1
CDR3 protein: CASSVYPGTVNTEAFF
CDR3 DNA: TGTGCCAGCAGTGTCTACCCCGGGACAGTGAACACTGAAGCTTTCTTT

J gene: TRBJ2-5
clone size: NA
V gene: TRBV29-1
D gene: TRBD1
CDR3 protein: CSVDGRGETQYF
CDR3 DNA: TGCAGCGTTGACGGCAGGGGGGAGACCCAGTACTTC

J gene: TRBJ2-1
clone size: NA
V gene: TRBV4-3
D gene: TRBD1
CDR3 protein: CASSQDVGTGVGEQFF
CDR3 DNA: TGCGCCAGCAGCCAAGACGTAGGGACAGGGGTGGGTGAGCAGTTCTTC

J gene: TRBJ1-1
clone size: NA
V gene: TRBV12-3/TRBV12-4
D gene: NA
CDR3 protein: CASSLSTEAFF
CDR3 DNA: TGTGCCAGCAGTTTATCGACTGAAGCTTTCTTT

J gene: TRBJ1-1
clone size: NA
V gene: TRBV10-3
D gene: NA
CDR3 protein: CAISPHTTEAFF
CDR3 DNA: TGTGCCATCAGCCCACACACGACTGAAGCTTTCTTT